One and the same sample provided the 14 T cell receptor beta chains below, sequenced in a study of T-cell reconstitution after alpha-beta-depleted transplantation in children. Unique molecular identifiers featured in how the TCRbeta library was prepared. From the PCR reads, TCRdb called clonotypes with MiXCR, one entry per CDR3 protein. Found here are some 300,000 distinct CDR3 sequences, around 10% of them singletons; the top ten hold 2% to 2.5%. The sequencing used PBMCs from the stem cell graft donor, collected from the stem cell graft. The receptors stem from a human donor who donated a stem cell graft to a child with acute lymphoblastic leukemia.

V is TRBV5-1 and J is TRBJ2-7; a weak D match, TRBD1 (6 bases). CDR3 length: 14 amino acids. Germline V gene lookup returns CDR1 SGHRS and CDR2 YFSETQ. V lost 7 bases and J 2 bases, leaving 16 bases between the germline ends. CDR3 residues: CASAAVTGTYEQYF. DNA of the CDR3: TGCGCCAGCGCTGCCGTGACAGGAACCTACGAGCAGTACTTC.

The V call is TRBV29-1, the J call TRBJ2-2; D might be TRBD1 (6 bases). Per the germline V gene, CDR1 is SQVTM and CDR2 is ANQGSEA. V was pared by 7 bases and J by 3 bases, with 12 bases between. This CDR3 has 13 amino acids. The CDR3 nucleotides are TGCAGCGCCCACCCAGGGGACACCGGGGAGCTGTTTTTT. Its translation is CSAHPGDTGELFF.

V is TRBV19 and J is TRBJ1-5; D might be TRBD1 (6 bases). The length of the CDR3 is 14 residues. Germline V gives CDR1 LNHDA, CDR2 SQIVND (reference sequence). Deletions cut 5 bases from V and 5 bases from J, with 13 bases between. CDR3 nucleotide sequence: TGTGCCAGTAGTCCCCGGGACATACATCAGCCCCAGCATTTT. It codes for CASSPRDIHQPQHF.

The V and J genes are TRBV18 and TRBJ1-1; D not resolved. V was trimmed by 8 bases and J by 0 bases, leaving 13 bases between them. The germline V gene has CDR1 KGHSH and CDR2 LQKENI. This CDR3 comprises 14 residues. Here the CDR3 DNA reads TGTGCCAGCGCCCCTCAAGGGTTGAACACTGAAGCTTTCTTT. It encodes CASAPQGLNTEAFF.

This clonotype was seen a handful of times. Written as DNA, the CDR3 is TGTGCCAGCAGCAGACACGGATCAACGCAGTATTTT. Protein product: CASSRHGSTQYF. The J gene is TRBJ2-3, the V gene TRBV12-3 or TRBV12-4; D gene unclear. The V end lost 6 bases, the J end lost 9 bases, and 13 bases lay between the germline ends. The CDR3 contains 12 residues.

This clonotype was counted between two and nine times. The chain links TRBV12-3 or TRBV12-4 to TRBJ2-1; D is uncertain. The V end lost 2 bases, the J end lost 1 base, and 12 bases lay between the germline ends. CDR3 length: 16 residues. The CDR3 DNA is TGTGCCAGCAGTTTAAGCCCTGGTCGGTCCTACAATGAGCAGTTCTTC. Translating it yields CASSLSPGRSYNEQFF.

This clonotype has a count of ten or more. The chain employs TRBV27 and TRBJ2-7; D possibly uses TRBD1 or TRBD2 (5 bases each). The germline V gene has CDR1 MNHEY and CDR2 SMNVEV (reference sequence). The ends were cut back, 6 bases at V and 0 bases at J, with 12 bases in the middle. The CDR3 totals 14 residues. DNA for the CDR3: TGTGCCAGCAGCCTTCCAGGGAGCTCCTACGAGCAGTACTTC. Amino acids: CASSLPGSSYEQYF.

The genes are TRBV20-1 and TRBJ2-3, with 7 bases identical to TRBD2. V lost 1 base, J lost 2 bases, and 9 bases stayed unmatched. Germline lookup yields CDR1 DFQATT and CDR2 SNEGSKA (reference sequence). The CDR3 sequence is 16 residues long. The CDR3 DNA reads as TGCAGTGCTAGAGGGGAGGCGGCGGGAGTCACAGATACGCAGTATTTT. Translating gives CSARGEAAGVTDTQYF.

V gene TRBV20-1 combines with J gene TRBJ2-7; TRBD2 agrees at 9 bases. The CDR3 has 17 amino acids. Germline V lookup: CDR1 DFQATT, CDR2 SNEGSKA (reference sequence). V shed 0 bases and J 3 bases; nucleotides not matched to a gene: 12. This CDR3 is CSARDELSSGAIYEQYF. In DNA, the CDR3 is TGCAGTGCTAGAGATGAGTTGTCTAGCGGGGCCATCTACGAGCAGTACTTC.

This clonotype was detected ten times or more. CDR3 coding DNA: TGTGCCAGCAGCTTAGCCCCGGTTTTCGGAAACACCATATATTTT. Translation: CASSLAPVFGNTIYF. The chain links TRBV7-2 to TRBJ1-3; D call uncertain. The germline gives CDR1 SGHTA, CDR2 FQGNSA. Trimming shortened V by 0 bases and J by 4 bases, and 10 bases separated the two germline ends. The CDR3 runs 15 residues.

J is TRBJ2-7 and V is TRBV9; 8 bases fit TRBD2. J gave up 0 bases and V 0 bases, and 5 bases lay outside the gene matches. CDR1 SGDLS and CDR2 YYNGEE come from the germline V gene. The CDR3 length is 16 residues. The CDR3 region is CASSVGGSGTSYEQYF. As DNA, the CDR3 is TGTGCCAGCAGCGTAGGAGGTAGCGGGACCTCCTACGAGCAGTACTTC.

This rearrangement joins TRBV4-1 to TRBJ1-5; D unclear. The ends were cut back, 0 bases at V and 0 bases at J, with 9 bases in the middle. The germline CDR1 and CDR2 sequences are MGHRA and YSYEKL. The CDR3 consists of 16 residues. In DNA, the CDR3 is TGCGCCAGCAGCCAAGATCGCGGGGATAGCAATCAGCCCCAGCATTTT. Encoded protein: CASSQDRGDSNQPQHF.

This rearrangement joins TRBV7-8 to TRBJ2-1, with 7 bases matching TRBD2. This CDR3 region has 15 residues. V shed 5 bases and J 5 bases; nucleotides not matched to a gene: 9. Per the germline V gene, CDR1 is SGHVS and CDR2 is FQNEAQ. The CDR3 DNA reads TGTGCCAGCAGCATCGGGACTATTCCCAACAATGAGCAGTTCTTC. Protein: CASSIGTIPNNEQFF.

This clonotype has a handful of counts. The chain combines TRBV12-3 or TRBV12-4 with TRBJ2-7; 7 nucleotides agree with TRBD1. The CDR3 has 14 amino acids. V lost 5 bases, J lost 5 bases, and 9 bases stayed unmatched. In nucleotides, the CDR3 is TGTGCCAGCAGTCACCGACAGGGTGTCCACGAGCAGTACTTC. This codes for CASSHRQGVHEQYF.